This T cell receptor (beta chain) appears in the sequencing data of a study of blood T cell repertoires in COVID-19 (TCRdb year 2020). Notes on the research overall: Samples covering the acute and convalescent phases of COVID-19 were provided by collaborators in the United States, Italy and Spain. The dataset comprised deeply sampled blood TCRbeta repertoires from subjects exposed to, actively infected with, or recovered from COVID-19. HLA class I and class II types, where available, came from metadata supplied by the sample provider rather than from assay-based typing. The repertoires were released in a freely available public database meant as a resource for research on the immune response to SARS-CoV-2. The material from the prospective study consisted of cDNA or gDNA derived from T cells, B-cell-depleted T cells, or PBMCs. The samples were drawn from the first 160 participants of the ongoing ImmuneRACE study and from 1,254 subjects provided by 6 global collaborators. Nearly every sample came with metadata listing a de-identified subject ID, COVID-19 status, age in years and sex. What the work shows at the level of the full study, not this receptor alone: The quantity of clinical and demographic metadata differed by source and by participant and was supplied without curation.

The V end loses 4 bases and the J end loses 3 bases, and a stretch of 9 bases separates them. CDR3 length: 13 amino acids, cysteine to phenylalanine. The entry retains the CDR3 DNA only, 39 bases that are in frame from base 1. Reading the germline V gene (reference sequence) gives CDR1 LNHDA and CDR2 SQIVND. Points on this clone: Its recognized antigen is unknown. Base quality data are lacking; no much larger clone is found one base away.

TCRbeta CDR3 regions were amplified from genomic DNA using the immunoSEQ Assay, a bias-controlled multiplex PCR. Turning to the authors' computational methods: Nucleated cell counts per sample were estimated from amplification of reference gene primers within the assay. Sequence reads were collapsed and filtered to measure the absolute abundance of every unique TCRbeta CDR3 rearrangement. Productive Simpson clonality was computed per sample as the square root of Simpson's diversity index over productive rearrangements. TCRdb holds this immuneACCESS table with in-frame rearrangements only. Some clones are missing; in checked studies, unresolved V genes explain under half, and the rest has no known cause. The V and J calls and the clone size are those of that table, but D and trimming were determined from the DNA. This sample has about 220,000 clones in its table, and 87% of those were observed once. 2.6% of the sample lies in the top ten.

Participants in the prospective study were aged about 18 to 95 years, lived in about two dozen United States geographic areas, and enrolled through a virtual design. Cohort assignment in the prospective study relied on participant-reported clinical history from a screening survey and a study questionnaire. Each participant in the prospective study had whole blood, serum and a nasopharyngeal or oropharyngeal swab collected by mobile phlebotomists. Participants in the prospective study had the option to provide additional blood draws and questionnaires over a roughly 2-month period. Blood samples from the prospective study were shipped frozen or at room temperature prior to DNA extraction.

Sequences were obtained from PBMCs or T cells enriched from blood (not recorded which). The sequence was obtained from a woman in her twenties or thirties with acute COVID-19. This chain joins TRBV19 to TRBJ1-1; tentative D gene TRBD1, with 5 bases matching. The DNA sequence is given as TGTGCCAGTAGTACCAGGGCAGACACTGAAGCTTTCTTT. It translates as CASSTRADTEAFF.